This T cell receptor beta chain is drawn from a study of human T cells and chemical hapten exposure. Turning to the study itself: Skin on the upper inner arm, around 2 cm by around 2 cm in size, was sensitized with 2% DPC. Chiefly female patients presented with alopecia areata, totalis or universalis. Variability of per-sample TCR yields stemmed mainly from small differences in pooled library volume.

TCRdb reprocessed the RACE reads with MiXCR, giving one entry per CDR3 protein. The sample consists of 180,000 or so distinct CDR3 sequences, about 31% of them appearing once. Time point defined: pre-sensitization, week 0. Treatment defined: therapeutic diphenylcyclopropenone sensitization with weekly scalp DPC. Donors, patients with alopecia ranging from 18 to 70 years old and judged suitable for DPC, provided samples. This CDR3 spans 12 amino acids. Trimming cost V 2 bases and J 0 bases, with 5 bases left between them. The germline gives CDR1 DFQATT, CDR2 SNEGSKA (reference sequence). The TCR comes from a woman in her 30s with alopecia areata. Some clones in this sample may be carry-over from other donors' samples. The chain links TRBV20-1 to TRBJ2-7; D gene ambiguous. Sequenced material: whole blood, taken in connection with sensitization to the hapten diphenylcyclopropenone (DPC). For the CDR3, the DNA is TGCAGTGCTAGACAGAGCTCCTACGAGCAGTACTTC. Its translation is CSARQSSYEQYF.